This T cell receptor (beta chain) emerged from a study of OX40 agonist ivuxolimab in advanced cancers. At the level of the study: An agonistic human IgG2 monoclonal antibody against OX40 (CD134) was given. Partial responses were recorded for three patients, including one with hepatocellular carcinoma and two with cutaneous melanoma.

The study, taken as a whole, reports: On average, CD8+ T cells had more expanded clones than CD4+. The study observed clonal expansion of CD4+ and CD8+ blood T cells by week 6 at 0.1 to 3.0 mg/kg.

About this clone itself: What it recognizes is unknown.

Sequencing was performed with immunoSEQ multiplex PCR; in TCRdb, only in-frame clones are kept and a portion is missing. The data hold roughly 76,000 clones, with more than 85% observed a single time. The CDR3 consists of 16 residues. Germline V CDR1 and CDR2: SGHRS, YFSETQ. The V end was cut by 0 bases, the J end by 6 bases, with 15 bases between. J is TRBJ2-2 and V is TRBV5-1; a weak D match, TRBD2 (6 bases). The starting material was CD4+ or CD8+ T cells sorted from blood, obtained in a trial of the OX40 agonist ivuxolimab. The clonotype originates from an adult with an advanced solid tumor such as melanoma, head and neck, liver or kidney cancer. CDR3 DNA sequence: TGCGCCAGCAGCTTGGATACGGGAGAGATTTCCGGGGAGCTGTTTTTT. Its translation: CASSLDTGEISGELFF.